What follows are 10 T cell receptor beta chains derived from one specimen sequenced in a study of T cells in tumors after PD-1 blockade. Profiled with immunoSEQ multiplex PCR; TCRdb holds only in-frame clones, not every one. There are about 63,000 clones in the sample; around two thirds occur only once, and around 5% lies in the top ten. This material consisted of PBMCs, taken after anti-PD-1 treatment. The receptors originated from a human donor with basal cell carcinoma.

The chain is built from TRBV7-9 and TRBJ2-7; a weak D match, TRBD2 (5 bases). This CDR3 is 15 amino acids long. CDR1 and CDR2 (germline): SEHNR, FQNEAQ (reference sequence). The V gene lost 5 bases and the J gene lost 5 bases, with 19 bases spanning the gap. CDR3 loop: CASSPWGERVNEQYF. The CDR3 coding sequence is TGTGCCAGCAGCCCCTGGGGAGAGAGAGTCAACGAGCAGTACTTC. The variable domain in full, with the rest retrieved from reference TRBV7-9 and TRBJ2-7, is DTGVSQNPRHKITKRGQNVTFRCDPISEHNRLYWYRQTLGQGPEFLTYFQNEAQLEKSRLLSDRFSAERPKGSFSTLEIQRTEQGDSAMYLCASSPWGERVNEQYFGPGTRLTVT.

This chain joins TRBV3-1 (or the pseudogene TRBV3-2) and TRBJ1-5; D remains unclear. The CDR3 sequence is 15 residues long. Germline values: CDR1 LGHDT, CDR2 YNNKEL (reference sequence). V was cut by 1 base and J by 7 bases, with 14 bases left in between. The CDR3 coding sequence is TGTGCCAGCAGCCAAGGGGGAGGTGGGGTCCAGCCCCAGCATTTT. Translated, it gives CASSQGGGGVQPQHF.

This chain joins TRBV24-1 and TRBJ1-1, with 7 bases aligning to TRBD1. V lost 9 bases and J lost 10; bases outside the gene matches: 10. This CDR3 comprises 12 residues. Per germline, CDR1 KGHDR and CDR2 SFDVKD. CDR3 amino acids: CATSSQQGGAFF. CDR3 DNA: TGTGCCACCTCCTCCCAGCAGGGGGGAGCTTTCTTT.

The rearrangement uses TRBV29-1 and TRBJ2-5; D possibly corresponds to TRBD2 (6 bases). Germline CDR1 reads SQVTM; CDR2 reads ANQGSEA. CDR3 length: 11 residues. The V end lost 7 bases, the J end lost 4 bases, and 10 bases lay between the germline ends. The CDR3 here is CSGSGGETQYF. DNA of the CDR3: TGCAGCGGTTCCGGGGGAGAGACCCAGTACTTC.

V gene TRBV13 combines with J gene TRBJ2-7; the D call may be TRBD1 or TRBD2 (5 bases each). The ends were cut back, 4 bases at V and 2 bases at J, with 12 bases in the middle. Germline assignment: CDR1 PRHDT and CDR2 FYEKMQ (reference sequence). The CDR3 spans 14 residues. CDR3 region: CASSSQSGPYEQYF. The CDR3 DNA is TGTGCCAGCAGCTCCCAGTCGGGACCCTACGAGCAGTACTTC.

This rearrangement joins TRBV6-1 to TRBJ2-3; tentative D call: TRBD1 (5 bases). V lost 3 bases and J lost 2, with 9 bases in between. The CDR3 consists of 14 residues. In germline, CDR1 is MNHNS, CDR2 SASEGT. The CDR3 coding sequence is TGTGCCAGCAGTGATGGGGCTACCACAGATACGCAGTATTTT. It translates to CASSDGATTDTQYF.

This chain joins TRBV13 and TRBJ2-7; 7 bases fit TRBD2. The trim removed 5 bases at V and 3 bases at J, leaving 13 bases unmatched. From germline, CDR1 is PRHDT and CDR2 FYEKMQ (reference sequence). The CDR3 runs to 16 residues. This CDR3 is CASSQRNSGAIYEQYF. In DNA form, the CDR3 reads TGTGCCAGCAGCCAGAGAAACAGCGGGGCCATCTACGAGCAGTACTTC.

This clone has more than one count but fewer than ten. The chain combines TRBV10-3 with TRBJ2-3; TRBD2 matches at 8 bases. Losses at the gene ends were 2 bases for V and 2 bases for J; bases not matched to a gene: 6. Germline CDR1 ENHRY, CDR2 SYGVKD. The CDR3 has 16 residues. This CDR3 is CAISELLSGTTDTQYF. CDR3 bases: TGTGCCATCAGTGAGCTTCTTAGCGGGACCACAGATACGCAGTATTTT.

V usage is TRBV7-9 and J usage is TRBJ2-2; D gene ambiguous. The CDR3 runs to 17 residues. The V and J ends lost 3 bases and 4 bases respectively, with 18 bases between them. The germline gives CDR1 SEHNR, CDR2 FQNEAQ (reference sequence). The DNA of the CDR3 is TGTGCCAGCAGCTTGGGTCGGCCCAACTTAAGCACCGGGGAGCTGTTTTTT. It encodes CASSLGRPNLSTGELFF.

The CDR3 DNA follows: TGTGCCTGGAGTGAACAGGGAGGGAACTATGGCTACACCTTC. Its translation: CAWSEQGGNYGYTF. The chain links TRBV30 to TRBJ1-2, with a weak D call TRBD1 (6 bases). V was clipped by 1 base and J by 2 bases, with 11 bases between them. Germline assignment: CDR1 GTSNPN and CDR2 SVGIG (reference sequence). CDR3 length: 14 amino acids. Full variable domain (outside the CDR3, taken from reference TRBV30 and TRBJ1-2): SQTIHQWPATLVQPVGSPLSLECTVEGTSNPNLYWYRQAAGRGLQLLFYSVGIGQISSEVPQNLSASRPQDRQFILSSKKLLLSDSGFYLCAWSEQGGNYGYTFGSGTRLTVV.